The clone carrying this T cell receptor beta chain has a handful of counts. This sample was taken from a study of CD8+ T cells in alopecia areata. Germline CDR1 is MDHEN and CDR2 is SYDVKM. Unmatched junction bases numbered 6, after V lost 1 base and J lost 4 bases. The CDR3 loop spans 15 amino acids. Lesional scalp tissue (obtained by punch biopsy) and peripheral blood were collected from alopecia areata patients. In each case, RNA was isolated and then reverse transcribed into cDNA as the sequencing template. Clones were sequenced by immunoSEQ multiplex PCR, and TCRdb holds only the in-frame ones, with some missing. The top ten clones hold approximately 1.2% of a sample with more than 95,000 clones, 41% of them seen once.

The receptor was isolated from a human donor with alopecia areata. The V call is TRBV28, the J call TRBJ2-5; 7 bases are a match to TRBD1. Sequencing input: CD4+ T cells sorted from blood. CDR3 DNA sequence: TGTGCCAGCAGTTTATCTATGACAGGGAGAGAGACCCAGTACTTC. Translating it yields CASSLSMTGRETQYF.